This T cell receptor beta chain originates from a study of T cell responses to AZD1222 COVID-19 vaccine. Trimming stripped 0 bases from V and 0 bases from J, with 8 bases between. The V gene's germline CDR1 is SNHLY and CDR2 FYNNEI. The CDR3 runs to 15 residues. Assay used: immunoSEQ multiplex PCR; TCRdb lists only in-frame clones, some missing. This sample yields 150,000 to 180,000 clones, of which approximately 90% are seen a single time; about 1.6% belongs to the top ten. The sample here was peripheral blood, taken 28 days after the second AZD1222 dose. This chain uses TRBV2 with TRBJ1-1; D is unclear. The sequence derives from an adult who received the AZD1222 COVID-19 vaccine. CDR3 sequence: CASSEAERMNTEAFF. In DNA, the CDR3 is TGTGCCAGCAGTGAAGCGGAACGGATGAACACTGAAGCTTTCTTT.